This T cell receptor (beta chain) emerged from a study of T cells in Graves' hyperthyroidism and ophthalmopathy. This clonotype was observed a few times. Amplified regions were TCR beta CDR3 sequences from RNA transcripts. The HTBI primer set drove a first-round RT-PCR of the TCR CDR3. TCRdb re-called the multiplex PCR reads with MiXCR, one entry per CDR3 protein. The sample consists of hundreds of thousands of distinct CDR3 sequences, 13% to 15% of them appearing once. V lost 5 bases and J lost 2, with 5 bases in between. The CDR3 loop spans 12 amino acids. The sequenced sample was blood. J is TRBJ2-3 and V is TRBV12-3 or TRBV12-4, with unresolved D. The clonotype comes from a woman younger than 30 with Graves' hyperthyroidism. In DNA, the CDR3 is TGTGCCAGCAGTGAGGTCACAGATACGCAGTATTTT. Protein product: CASSEVTDTQYF.